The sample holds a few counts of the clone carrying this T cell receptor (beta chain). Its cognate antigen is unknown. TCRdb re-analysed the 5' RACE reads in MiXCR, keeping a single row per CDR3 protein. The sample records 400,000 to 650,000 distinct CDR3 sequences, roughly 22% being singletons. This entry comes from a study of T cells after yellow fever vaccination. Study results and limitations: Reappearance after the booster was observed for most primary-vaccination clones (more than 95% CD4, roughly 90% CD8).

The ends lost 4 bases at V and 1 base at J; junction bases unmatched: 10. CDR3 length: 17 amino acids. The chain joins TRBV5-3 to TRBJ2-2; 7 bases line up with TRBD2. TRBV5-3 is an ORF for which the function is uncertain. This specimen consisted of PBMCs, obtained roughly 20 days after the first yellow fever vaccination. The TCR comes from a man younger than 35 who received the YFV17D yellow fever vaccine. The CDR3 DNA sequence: TGTGCCAGAAGCATGTCGGGAGGCCCAAGGAACACCGGGGAGCTGTTTTTT. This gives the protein CARSMSGGPRNTGELFF.